This T cell receptor (beta chain) was identified during a study of T cell repertoires in aging, cancer and after chemotherapy. TRB rearrangements spanning V, D and J were amplified using mixed TRB-A/B primers. TCRdb re-derived calls from the multiplex PCR reads in MiXCR, one entry per CDR3 protein. This sample has roughly 9,000 distinct CDR3 sequences; around 34% occur once, and the top ten carry roughly 13%. Turning to this clonotype: The antigen remains undetermined.

Broader study findings: Loss of evenness, beyond lost richness, contributed to age-related TCR diversity decline in cancer patients. Median generation probability rose over the chemotherapy interval in each cancer cohort, suggesting rebound thymic output.

CDR1 MNHNY and CDR2 SVGAGI come from the germline V gene (reference sequence). The V end was cut by 6 bases, the J end by 8 bases, with 19 bases between. This CDR3 has 14 amino acids. Amplification of TCR beta used genomic DNA extracted from peripheral blood. The J gene is TRBJ1-2, the V gene TRBV6-6; maybe TRBD1 (5 bases). Sequencing input: blood. The receptor was derived from a human donor in good health. The donor label of this sample is uncertain. The CDR3 spells CASSPPGTQGGYTF. The CDR3 nucleotides are TGTGCCAGCAGCCCCCCCGGGACCCAGGGCGGCTACACCTTC.